The source of this T cell receptor (beta chain) is a study of T cells in Graves' hyperthyroidism and ophthalmopathy. Trimming removed 5 bases from V and 10 bases from J, with 10 bases in between. Germline CDR1 reads SGHAT; CDR2 reads FQNNGV. CDR3 length: 11 amino acids. The CDR3 regions of TCR beta were amplified from RNA transcripts. The primer set for the first-round RT-PCR of the TCR CDR3 was HTBI. TCRdb reprocessed the multiplex PCR reads via MiXCR and lists one record per CDR3 protein. The sample has a few hundred thousand distinct CDR3 sequences, 22% seen once. There are a few counts of this clonotype.

The TCR was taken from a woman between 65 and 79 years old with Graves' ophthalmopathy. This chain connects TRBV11-2 to TRBJ2-3; D is ambiguous. The sample was blood. This chain's CDR3 is CASSPSSSQYF. The CDR3 nucleotides are TGTGCCAGCAGCCCTAGTAGCTCGCAGTATTTT. Variable domain in full (rest from reference TRBV11-2 and TRBJ2-3): EAGVAQSPRYKIIEKRQSVAFWCNPISGHATLYWYQQILGQGPKLLIQFQNNGVVDDSQLPKDRFSAERLKGVDSTLKIQPAKLEDSAVYLCASSPSSSQYFGPGTRLTVL.